This T cell receptor (beta chain) was recorded in a study of CD8 T cells in Susac syndrome. RNA, at roughly 0.45 to 1 ug, was reverse transcribed with random hexamers. Across 54 Vbeta and 13 Jbeta, immunoSEQ multiplex PCR amplified TCR beta CDR3. One entry per CDR3 protein results from TCRdb running MiXCR on the immunoSEQ multiplex PCR reads. The sample includes 170,000 or so distinct CDR3 sequences, 90% to 96% seen only once; the top ten take around 0.12%. On this clonotype itself: Its antigen is not known.

Study-level findings and limits: The study conceded that relatively few individuals underwent its TCR sequencing and HLA analysis. The Susac syndrome CD4+ T cell repertoires displayed no clonal expansion.

V was pared by 4 bases and J by 1 base, with 13 bases between. From germline, CDR1 is LGHDT and CDR2 YNNKEL (reference sequence). CDR3 length equals 15 residues. TEMRA cells were enriched by FACS, and CD4+ and CD8+ T cells were negatively isolated. The chain uses TRBV3-1 and TRBJ1-1; a possible D gene is TRBD1 (5 bases). This TCR came from a human donor with Susac syndrome. Sequencing used CD4+ T cells from PBMCs. The CDR3 DNA follows: TGTGCCAGCAGCCTTACTGGGGCAGCGAACACTGAAGCTTTCTTT. Translating it yields CASSLTGAANTEAFF.